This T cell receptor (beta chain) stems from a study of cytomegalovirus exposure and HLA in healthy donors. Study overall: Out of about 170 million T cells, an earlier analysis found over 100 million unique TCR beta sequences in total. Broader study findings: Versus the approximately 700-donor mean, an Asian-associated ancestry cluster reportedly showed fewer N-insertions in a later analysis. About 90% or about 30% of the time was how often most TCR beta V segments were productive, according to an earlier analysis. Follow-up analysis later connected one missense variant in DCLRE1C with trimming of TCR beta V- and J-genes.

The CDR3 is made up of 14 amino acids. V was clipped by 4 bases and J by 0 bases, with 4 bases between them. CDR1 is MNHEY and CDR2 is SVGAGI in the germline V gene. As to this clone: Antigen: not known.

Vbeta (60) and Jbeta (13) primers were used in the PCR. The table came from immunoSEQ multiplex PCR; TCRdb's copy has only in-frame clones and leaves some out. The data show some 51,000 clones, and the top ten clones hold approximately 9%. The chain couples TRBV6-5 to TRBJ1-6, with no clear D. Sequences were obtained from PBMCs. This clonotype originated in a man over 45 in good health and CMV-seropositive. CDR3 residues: CASSFSSYNSPLHF. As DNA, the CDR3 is TGTGCCAGCAGTTTCAGCTCCTATAATTCACCCCTCCACTTT.